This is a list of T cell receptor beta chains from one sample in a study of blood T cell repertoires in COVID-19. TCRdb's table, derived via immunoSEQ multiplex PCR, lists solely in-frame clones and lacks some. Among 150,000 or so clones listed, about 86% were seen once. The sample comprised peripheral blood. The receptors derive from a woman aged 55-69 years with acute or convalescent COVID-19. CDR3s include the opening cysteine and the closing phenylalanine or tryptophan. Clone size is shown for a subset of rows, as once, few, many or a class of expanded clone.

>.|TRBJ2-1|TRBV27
CASSLLRTSGGSNEQFF
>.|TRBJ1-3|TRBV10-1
CASSAGINSGNTIYF
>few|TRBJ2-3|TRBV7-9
CASTKEASTDTQYF
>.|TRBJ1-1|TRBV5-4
CASSLQGEDTEAFF
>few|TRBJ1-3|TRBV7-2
CASSLFLGNTIYF
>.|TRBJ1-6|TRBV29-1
CSVSPGRGDSPLHF
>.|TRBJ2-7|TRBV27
CASSPGQGAYEQYF
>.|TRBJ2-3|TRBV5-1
CASSLDGTRGDTQYF
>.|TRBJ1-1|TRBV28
CASSLRSTVAEAFF
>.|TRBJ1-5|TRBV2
CASSEAWGGNQPQHF
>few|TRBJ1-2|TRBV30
CAWTGLNYGYTF
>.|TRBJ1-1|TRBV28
CASSHDGGVTEAFF
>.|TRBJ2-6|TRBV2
CASSESGVGANVLTF
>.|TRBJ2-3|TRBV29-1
CSASVTGSDTQYF
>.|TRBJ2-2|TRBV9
CASSVSGSGGGGTGELFF
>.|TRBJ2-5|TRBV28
CASSLHGSPQETQYF
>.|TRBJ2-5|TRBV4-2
CASSQLPELPGAQYF
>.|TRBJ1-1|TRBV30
CARRWNTEAFF
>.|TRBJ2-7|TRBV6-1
CASNEQGAVYEQYF
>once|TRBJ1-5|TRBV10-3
CAISVSGDQPQHF
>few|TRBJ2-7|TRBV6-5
CASSGGRGEQYF
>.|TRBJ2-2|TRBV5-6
CASRPTGTGELFF
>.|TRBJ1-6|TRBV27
CASSSSSGSYNSPLHF
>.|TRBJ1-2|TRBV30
CAWIEDGRNYGYTF
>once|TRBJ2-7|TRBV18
CASSPESGTGGHEQYF
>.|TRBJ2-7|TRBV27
CASSPVQGSPYEQYF
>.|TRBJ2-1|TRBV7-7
CASSLGHNNEQFF
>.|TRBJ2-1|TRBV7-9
CASSRTGNNEQFF
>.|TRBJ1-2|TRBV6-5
CASTPDRFNYGYTF
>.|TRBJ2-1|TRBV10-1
CASSGGLSSYNEQFF
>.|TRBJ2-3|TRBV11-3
CASRDFLTDTQYF
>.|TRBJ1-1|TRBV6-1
CASSEVEAPREF
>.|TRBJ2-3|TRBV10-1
CASSESYPDTQYF
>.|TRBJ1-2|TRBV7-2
CASSLGGDGGYTF
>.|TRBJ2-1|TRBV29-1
CSAARSSGPYNEQFF
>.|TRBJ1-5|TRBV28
CASSLSGQGAWEPQHF
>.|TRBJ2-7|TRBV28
CASSSDAGEQYF
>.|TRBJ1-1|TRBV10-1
CASSEEGTPNTEAFF
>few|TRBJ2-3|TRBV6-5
CASSFTGGRITDTQYF
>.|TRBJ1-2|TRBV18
CASSPGQNRGYTF
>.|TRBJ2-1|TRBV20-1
CSASLGGGAMVEQFF
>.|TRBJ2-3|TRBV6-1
CASSDRNTDTQYF
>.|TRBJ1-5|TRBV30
CAVQSGTQNQPQHF
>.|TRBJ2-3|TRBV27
CASSLGHYTDTQYF
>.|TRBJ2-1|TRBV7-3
CASSVGGGYNEQFF